This T cell receptor beta chain stems from a study of T cells in Graves' hyperthyroidism and ophthalmopathy. Study-wide context: Any treatment followed the collection of peripheral blood at initial diagnosis.

TCR beta CDR3 region amplification was performed from RNA transcripts. First-round RT-PCR with HTBI primers amplified the TCR CDR3 region. Each CDR3 protein is one row after TCRdb ran MiXCR on the multiplex PCR reads. The sample carries 500,000 or so distinct CDR3 sequences, 15% to 20% recorded once. Germline CDR1 LGHDT, CDR2 YNNKEL (reference sequence). This CDR3 is built from 13 residues. This clonotype turned up a few times. The germline gene is not matched at one end of the junction; a read error may be the cause. The rearrangement joins TRBV3-1 to TRBJ2-7; perhaps D is TRBD1 or TRBD2 (5 bases each). This sequence originates from a woman in her twenties or thirties with Graves' ophthalmopathy. Sequencing was carried out using blood. CDR3 region: CASGHRDVYEQYF. CDR3 nucleotides: TGTGCCAGCGGCCACCGGGACGTATACGAGCAGTACTTC.